Each of the 16 T cell receptor beta chains below was sequenced from the same sample in a study of shared clonotypes between healthy human individuals. Clones were sequenced by immunoSEQ multiplex PCR, and TCRdb holds only the in-frame ones, with some missing. The sample contains about 820,000 clones, 80% to 95% of which appear only once. Naive-designated CD8 cells lacked CD45RO, were positively enriched for CCR7, and omitted terminally differentiated effector memory CD45RA+ cells. The material sequenced was naive CD8+ T cells sorted from blood. The receptors come from a man between 25 and 39 years old in good health.

V gene TRBV4-1 combines with J gene TRBJ2-1; D is perhaps TRBD1 (7 bases). The length of the CDR3 is 19 residues. Per the germline V gene, CDR1 is MGHRA and CDR2 is YSYEKL. Trimming left V 1 base short and J 4 bases short, with 23 bases between. The CDR3 DNA reads TGCGCCAGCAGCCAAGGGATGGGAACAGGGGAGGAGCCTTACAATGAGCAGTTCTTC. This codes for CASSQGMGTGEEPYNEQFF.

J is TRBJ1-1 and V is TRBV7-9, with D unresolved. The CDR3 spans 11 residues. CDR1 and CDR2 (germline): SEHNR, FQNEAQ (reference sequence). V was trimmed by 8 bases and J by 8 bases, leaving 12 bases between them. In DNA, the CDR3 is TGTGCCAGCTATAATGGCAGGGAAGCTTTCTTT. It specifies CASYNGREAFF.

The chain uses TRBV5-6 and TRBJ2-2, with TRBD1 identical over 12 bases. CDR3 length equals 16 residues. Unmatched junction bases numbered 8, after V lost 4 bases and J lost 7 bases. Germline values: CDR1 SGHDT, CDR2 YYEEEE. The CDR3 here is CASSPGTGGWLGELFF. CDR3 bases: TGTGCCAGCAGCCCTGGGACAGGGGGCTGGCTCGGGGAGCTGTTTTTT.

This rearrangement joins TRBV7-9 to TRBJ2-5; 8 nucleotides line up with TRBD2. J was trimmed by 0 bases and V by 1 base; bases with no gene match: 7. Germline V lookup: CDR1 SEHNR, CDR2 FQNEAQ (reference sequence). The CDR3 covers 17 residues. The DNA for the CDR3 is TGTGCCAGCAGCTTAGTTCTAGCGGGCGCGTACCAAGAGACCCAGTACTTC. This translates into CASSLVLAGAYQETQYF.

The V and J genes are TRBV5-1 and TRBJ2-1, with D maybe TRBD2 (6 bases). The CDR3 length is 17 residues. Germline CDR1 is SGHRS and CDR2 is YFSETQ. V gave up 0 bases and J gave up 4 bases, with 17 bases separating them. CDR3 DNA: TGCGCCAGCAGCTTGGAAGGCGGGACTTTCTTTTACAATGAGCAGTTCTTC. Protein product: CASSLEGGTFFYNEQFF.

The chain uses TRBV6-4 and TRBJ2-6, with D maybe TRBD2 (6 bases). This CDR3 comprises 14 residues. Germline V lookup: CDR1 MRHNA, CDR2 SNTAGT. V was trimmed by 10 bases and J by 0 bases, leaving 10 bases between them. The CDR3 DNA follows: TGTGCCACCTCGGAGGGCTCTGGGGCCAACGTCCTGACTTTC. Its protein product is CATSEGSGANVLTF.

This chain uses TRBV30 with TRBJ2-7, with D possibly being TRBD1 (6 bases). The V end was cut by 5 bases, the J end by 4 bases, with 15 bases between. The CDR3 has 13 residues. From germline, CDR1 is GTSNPN and CDR2 SVGIG (reference sequence). The CDR3 nucleotides are TGTGCCTGGGTCGAGGGCCAGGGGTACGAGCAGTACTTC. Translating gives CAWVEGQGYEQYF.

The chain has TRBV6-5 and TRBJ1-5; TRBD1 is a possible D gene (6 bases). The CDR3 sequence is 14 residues long. The germline CDR1 and CDR2 sequences are MNHEY and SVGAGI. V was cut by 5 bases and J by 5 bases, with 13 bases left in between. CDR3 nucleotide sequence: TGTGCCAGCAGTACCCGAGGGGGGGATCAGCCCCAGCATTTT. Translation: CASSTRGGDQPQHF.

A word on this clone: A much more abundant neighbour one base away suggests this may be a read error. Other nucleotide sequences from this sample produce the same CDR3. J is TRBJ2-7 and V is TRBV11-2; 10 positions match TRBD1. Germline CDR1 SGHAT, CDR2 FQNNGV. Unmatched junction bases numbered 2, after V lost 4 bases and J lost 2 bases. The CDR3 consists of 14 residues. CDR3 sequence (DNA): TGTGCCAGCAGCTCTGGGACAGGGGCCTACGAGCAGTACTTC. Translated, it gives CASSSGTGAYEQYF.

The rearrangement links TRBV11-2 to TRBJ2-5; D is perhaps TRBD2 (6 bases). CDR3 length: 15 residues. V was trimmed by 6 bases and J by 2 bases, leaving 16 bases between them. Germline V CDR1 and CDR2: SGHAT, FQNNGV. The CDR3 sequence is CASSHTPGVQETQYF. In nucleotides, the CDR3 is TGTGCCAGCAGTCATACACCGGGAGTTCAAGAGACCCAGTACTTC.

The chain recombines TRBV10-2 with TRBJ1-1, with TRBD1 matching 9 bases. The CDR3 is 14 amino acids. Germline loops: CDR1 WSHSY, CDR2 SAAADI. V dropped 6 bases and J dropped 1; count of bases not matched to a gene: 3. CDR3 loop: CASSGDRANTEAFF. CDR3 DNA sequence: TGCGCCAGCAGCGGGGACAGGGCGAACACTGAAGCTTTCTTT.

The gene calls are TRBV7-6 and TRBJ2-1, with TRBD2 matching over 10 bases. The V gene's germline CDR1 is SGHVS and CDR2 FNYEAQ. V lost 5 bases, J lost 3 bases, and 7 bases stayed unmatched. The CDR3 loop spans 16 amino acids. The CDR3 here is CASSLGLADHYNEQFF. As DNA, the CDR3 is TGTGCCAGCAGCCTCGGACTAGCGGACCACTACAATGAGCAGTTCTTC.

This clone came up once. V usage is TRBV28 and J usage is TRBJ2-1, with D perhaps matching TRBD2 (6 bases). In germline, CDR1 is MDHEN, CDR2 SYDVKM. The CDR3 loop spans 14 amino acids. Trimming stripped 6 bases from V and 2 bases from J, with 11 bases between. CDR3 sequence: CASSFRTTYNEQFF. In nucleotides, the CDR3 is TGTGCCAGCAGCTTCCGGACTACCTACAATGAGCAGTTCTTC.

The chain uses TRBV27 and TRBJ2-1, with 7 bases lining up with TRBD2. Germline V gene sequence: CDR1 MNHEY, CDR2 SMNVEV (reference sequence). This CDR3 region has 16 residues. V gave up 6 bases and J gave up 8 bases; unmatched junction bases: 16. CDR3 amino acids: CASRRGGAGVLDEQFF. CDR3 nucleotide sequence: TGTGCCAGCAGGCGAGGAGGGGCGGGAGTATTGGATGAGCAGTTCTTC.

The chain recombines TRBV2 with TRBJ1-1; TRBD1 matches at 9 bases. With 6 bases clipped from V and 1 base from J, the junction kept 3 bases outside the gene matches. Germline values: CDR1 SNHLY, CDR2 FYNNEI. The CDR3 is 14 residues long. CDR3 sequence (DNA): TGTGCCAGCAGGACGGGACAGGGGAACACTGAAGCTTTCTTT. Its protein is CASRTGQGNTEAFF.

The chain couples TRBV29-1 to TRBJ1-2; TRBD1 agrees at 9 bases. V dropped 6 bases and J dropped 8; count of bases not matched to a gene: 10. The CDR3 length is 13 residues. CDR1 is SQVTM, CDR2 ANQGSEA, per germline. The CDR3 DNA is TGCAGCGTGGACCCCGGGACAGGGCCCGGCTACACCTTC. It specifies CSVDPGTGPGYTF.